One sample yielded the 20 T cell receptor beta chains listed below, sequenced in a study of T cell responses to AZD1222 COVID-19 vaccine. Assay: immunoSEQ multiplex PCR; the TCRdb copy retains only in-frame clones and omits some. The sample includes around 140,000 clones, roughly 88% seen only once; the top ten take about 5.4%. The sequences come from peripheral blood, collected 28 days after the second dose of the MenACWY control vaccine. These receptors all stem from an adult who received the MenACWY meningococcal vaccine as a control.

The gene calls are TRBV29-1 and TRBJ1-2; 9 nucleotides agree with TRBD1. Germline V gene lookup returns CDR1 SQVTM and CDR2 ANQGSEA. This CDR3 comprises 15 residues. J gave up 3 bases and V 3 bases, and 8 bases lay outside the gene matches. The CDR3 DNA reads as TGCAGCGTTGAGGGCCGAGACAGGGGGGACTATGGCTACACCTTC. Amino acids: CSVEGRDRGDYGYTF.

The chain employs TRBV28 and TRBJ1-1; perhaps TRBD1 as D (5 bases). V was shortened by 5 bases and J by 4 bases, with 11 bases between the two germline ends. Germline assignment: CDR1 MDHEN and CDR2 SYDVKM. CDR3 length: 13 residues. The CDR3 bases are TGTGCCAGCAGTCTTAGTGGGGGCACTGAAGCTTTCTTT. This encodes CASSLSGGTEAFF.

The sample holds one count of this clone. The chain carries TRBV28 and TRBJ1-2, with D hard to call. Germline V gene sequence: CDR1 MDHEN, CDR2 SYDVKM. Trimming cost V 6 bases and J 4 bases, with 18 bases left between them. The CDR3 covers 15 residues. The CDR3: CASRDARMGSYGYTF. The CDR3 nucleotides are TGTGCCAGCAGAGACGCCAGGATGGGGTCCTATGGCTACACCTTC.

This chain links TRBV19 with TRBJ1-5; no clear D gene. CDR1 and CDR2 (germline): LNHDA, SQIVND (reference sequence). With 5 bases removed from V and 4 bases from J, the gap between germline ends came to 9 bases. CDR3 length: 13 residues. CDR3 sequence reads: CASSPRPNQPQHF. CDR3 sequence (DNA): TGTGCCAGTAGTCCGAGGCCGAATCAGCCCCAGCATTTT.

V usage is TRBV25-1 and J usage is TRBJ1-1; D is unresolved. The CDR3 loop spans 11 amino acids. With 6 bases removed from V and 5 bases from J, the gap between germline ends came to 7 bases. The germline V gene has CDR1 MGHDK and CDR2 SYGVNS. CDR3 bases: TGTGCCAGCAGGACGGCTACTGAAGCTTTCTTT. Translating it yields CASRTATEAFF.

This clone was recorded only once. The chain carries TRBV28 and TRBJ1-5; 7 bases match TRBD1. The CDR3 consists of 14 residues. V dropped 5 bases and J dropped 5; count of bases not matched to a gene: 6. Germline loops: CDR1 MDHEN, CDR2 SYDVKM. Here the CDR3 reads CASSPRDSDQPQHF. The CDR3 region has the DNA TGTGCCAGCAGTCCCCGGGACAGCGATCAGCCCCAGCATTTT.

This rearrangement joins TRBV6-5 to TRBJ1-2, with D perhaps TRBD1 (6 bases). The CDR3 runs to 14 residues. The germline V gene has CDR1 MNHEY and CDR2 SVGAGI. V shed 6 bases and J shed 0 bases, with 11 bases lying between them. CDR3 coding DNA: TGTGCCAGCAGCTTGGACAGTACTAACTATGGCTACACCTTC. Translation gives CASSLDSTNYGYTF.

CDR3 coding DNA: TGCGCCAGCAGCCAAGAAAGCCTTCTCTCCTACAATGAGCAGTTCTTC. Translated: CASSQESLLSYNEQFF. V is TRBV4-3 and J is TRBJ2-1; D is unresolved. V was clipped by 0 bases and J by 0 bases, with 9 bases between them. CDR3 size: 16 residues. Looked up from germline, CDR1 is LGHNA and CDR2 is YSLEER.

The V gene is TRBV7-8, the J gene TRBJ2-1; 7 nucleotides agree with TRBD2. The V and J ends lost 5 bases and 0 bases, in that order; junction bases with no gene match: 7. Per germline, CDR1 SGHVS and CDR2 FQNEAQ. This CDR3 has 16 amino acids. In DNA, the CDR3 is TGTGCCAGCAGCGGGAGGGGCGCTAGCTCCTACAATGAGCAGTTCTTC. Its translation: CASSGRGASSYNEQFF.

The count of this clone is one. The gene calls are TRBV28 and TRBJ1-1; tentatively, D is TRBD1 (6 bases). The germline V gene has CDR1 MDHEN and CDR2 SYDVKM. CDR3 length: 15 residues. The V and J ends lost 1 base and 5 bases respectively, with 14 bases between them. The CDR3 here is CASSLSARGGTEAFF. The CDR3 nucleotides are TGTGCCAGCAGTTTATCGGCCAGGGGAGGGACTGAAGCTTTCTTT.

About this clone itself: A junction end diverges from the germline sequence, so it may reflect a read error. The chain joins TRBV19 to TRBJ1-2; 10 bases line up with TRBD1. This CDR3 contains 14 residues. Germline V gene data show CDR1 as LNHDA and CDR2 as SQIVND (reference sequence). CDR3 in DNA: TGTGCAAGTACTCGGACAGGGGGACCCTATGGCTACACCTTC. It is translated as CASTRTGGPYGYTF.

CDR3 in DNA: TGTGCCAGTAGTAAGGCTCTTCTTGGGGATGGCTACACCTTC. As protein: CASSKALLGDGYTF. This chain links TRBV19 with TRBJ1-2; D is unresolved. V dropped 4 bases and J dropped 6 bases, with 15 bases sitting between them. Germline CDR1 is LNHDA and CDR2 is SQIVND (reference sequence). CDR3 size: 14 residues. The full variable domain, rest sourced from reference TRBV19 and TRBJ1-2, is DGGITQSPKYLFRKEGQNVTLSCEQNLNHDAMYWYRQDPGQGLRLIYYSQIVNDFQKGDIAEGYSVSREKKESFPLTVTSAQKNPTAFYLCASSKALLGDGYTFGSGTRLTVV.

The chain uses TRBV5-1 and TRBJ1-6; 9 bases match TRBD1. The CDR3 length is 15 residues. With 4 bases clipped from V and 6 bases from J, the junction kept 5 bases outside the gene matches. Per the germline V gene, CDR1 is SGHRS and CDR2 is YFSETQ. The chain's CDR3 is CASSAGTGTNSPLHF. The CDR3 nucleotides are TGCGCCAGCAGCGCCGGGACAGGGACTAATTCACCCCTCCACTTT.

This clone came up once. The rearrangement joins TRBV7-2 to TRBJ1-2; 7 bases are shared with TRBD1. The V and J ends lost 4 bases and 8 bases, in that order; junction bases with no gene match: 7. The CDR3 totals 13 residues. Germline CDR1 is SGHTA and CDR2 is FQGNSA. CDR3 DNA: TGTGCCAGCAGCTCGGACAGGCAGCGGGGCTACACCTTC. This translates into CASSSDRQRGYTF.

The CDR3 loop is CAWRTPPGTGTGELFF. As DNA, the CDR3 is TGTGCCTGGAGAACCCCTCCCGGGACAGGCACCGGGGAGCTGTTTTTT. The J gene is TRBJ2-2, the V gene TRBV30; 8 positions agree with TRBD1. V dropped 3 bases and J dropped 4; count of bases not matched to a gene: 10. Germline CDR1 reads GTSNPN; CDR2 reads SVGIG (reference sequence). This CDR3 has 16 amino acids.

CDR3 sequence (DNA): TGTGCCATCAGAAGACAGGGACCCTCCTATGGCTACACCTTC. Translating it yields CAIRRQGPSYGYTF. The rearrangement links TRBV10-3 to TRBJ1-2, with TRBD1 matching over 7 bases. The CDR3 length is 14 residues. The germline CDR1 and CDR2 sequences are ENHRY and SYGVKD. V shed 6 bases and J 4 bases; nucleotides not matched to a gene: 8.

V and J are TRBV10-3 and TRBJ1-2, with TRBD1 as a possible D gene (5 bases). V lost 6 bases and J lost 5, with 13 bases in between. The CDR3 is 13 residues long. CDR1 and CDR2 from the germline V gene are ENHRY and SYGVKD. For the CDR3, the DNA is TGTGCCATCAGCGAAATGGGGGAATATGGCTACACCTTC. It yields the protein CAISEMGEYGYTF.

V gene TRBV5-4 combines with J gene TRBJ2-7; D is perhaps TRBD1 (6 bases). The length of the CDR3 is 14 residues. The germline V gene encodes CDR1 SGHNT and CDR2 YYREEE (reference sequence). The germline V and J ends were trimmed by 0 bases and 2 bases, with 9 bases remaining between them. CDR3 bases: TGTGCCAGCAGCTTGGCTGCAGGGGCCTACGAGCAGTACTTC. This sequence encodes CASSLAAGAYEQYF.

This clone has only one observation. The chain links TRBV12-1 to TRBJ1-4; the table calls TRBD1, which could not be checked here. TRBV12-1 is annotated as a pseudogene. The CDR3 consists of 16 residues. DNA for the CDR3: TGTGCCAGCAGCTTTCGGACACCCCAGGCTAATGAAAAACTGTTTTTT. Its translation: CASSFRTPQANEKLFF.

The rearrangement joins TRBV3-1 (or the pseudogene TRBV3-2) to TRBJ2-5; D is possibly TRBD1 or TRBD2 (5 bases each). This CDR3 is 13 amino acids long. V was pared by 4 bases and J by 5 bases, with 11 bases between. CDR1 is LGHDT, CDR2 YNNKEL, per germline (reference sequence). The CDR3 region has the DNA TGTGCCAGCAGCCCCGGGGCGGAGGAGACCCAGTACTTC. Encoded protein: CASSPGAEETQYF.